The 14 T cell receptor beta chains below all came from one sample that was sequenced in a study of blood T cell repertoires in COVID-19. Repertoires were generated with immunoSEQ multiplex PCR, while TCRdb's copy carries only in-frame clones and drops some. Altogether some 180,000 clones are present, around four fifths being singletons, with the ten largest covering 15% to 20%. Sequenced: peripheral blood. The receptor source for this set is a woman aged 65 to 85 who had recovered from COVID-19.

The genes are TRBV28 and TRBJ2-4; D call uncertain. V was trimmed by 5 bases and J by 0 bases, leaving 14 bases between them. CDR1 is MDHEN and CDR2 is SYDVKM in the germline V gene. CDR3 length equals 16 residues. The CDR3 loop is CASSPAARLAKNIQYF. DNA of the CDR3: TGTGCCAGCAGTCCTGCGGCGCGGCTAGCCAAAAACATTCAGTACTTC.

The CDR3 is CSARQREQYF. The DNA of the CDR3 is TGCAGTGCTAGACAGCGAGAGCAGTACTTC. The gene calls are TRBV20-1 and TRBJ2-7; D not resolved. CDR1 is DFQATT, CDR2 SNEGSKA, per germline (reference sequence). The CDR3 is 10 residues long. V lost 2 bases and J lost 7, with 6 bases in between.

This chain joins TRBV7-9 and TRBJ2-7; 8 bases map to TRBD1. Trimming at V came to 5 bases and at J to 1 base, leaving 10 bases not matched to a gene. Germline lookup yields CDR1 SEHNR and CDR2 FQNEAQ (reference sequence). CDR3 size: 16 residues. In DNA, the CDR3 is TGTGCCAGCAGCCCAAGAGGGACAGGACCGTCCTACGAGCAGTACTTC. It is translated as CASSPRGTGPSYEQYF.

The chain combines TRBV27 with TRBJ2-1, with 9 bases that match TRBD1. Germline CDR1 is MNHEY and CDR2 is SMNVEV (reference sequence). V shed 6 bases, J shed 7 bases, and the junction held 10 bases outside the gene matches. This CDR3 region has 15 residues. CDR3 nucleotides: TGTGCCAGCAGCCCCCTCCGGGACAGGGCAAATGAGCAGTTCTTC. Amino acids: CASSPLRDRANEQFF.

The chain couples TRBV7-9 to TRBJ1-1; D is perhaps TRBD1 (6 bases). In germline, CDR1 is SEHNR, CDR2 FQNEAQ (reference sequence). V lost 5 bases to trimming and J lost 3 bases, with 10 bases between them. The CDR3 contains 13 residues. This CDR3 is CASSRGAYTEAFF. CDR3 coding DNA: TGTGCCAGCAGCCGGGGGGCCTACACTGAAGCTTTCTTT.

This chain connects TRBV3-1 (or the pseudogene TRBV3-2) to TRBJ1-1; no firm D call. The CDR3 extends over 11 amino acids. Germline assignment: CDR1 LGHDT and CDR2 YNNKEL (reference sequence). Trimming removed 5 bases at V and 8 bases at J, with 9 bases between. As DNA, the CDR3 is TGTGCCAGCAGCATCCGGGAAGAAGCTTTCTTT. Encoded protein: CASSIREEAFF.

The CDR3 DNA sequence: TGCAGCGTCGACCGTCCCGGGACAGGGGTGAATGGCTACACCTTC. It is translated as CSVDRPGTGVNGYTF. V and J are TRBV29-1 and TRBJ1-2, with 10 bases matching TRBD1. V dropped 6 bases and J dropped 6; count of bases not matched to a gene: 13. Germline CDR1 SQVTM, CDR2 ANQGSEA. The CDR3 runs 15 residues.

J is TRBJ1-6 and V is TRBV4-3, with D unclear. The ends were cut back, 0 bases at V and 10 bases at J, with 16 bases in the middle. This CDR3 spans 16 amino acids. Germline V lookup: CDR1 LGHNA, CDR2 YSLEER. The CDR3 nucleotides read TGCGCCAGCAGCCAAGAGGCCCGGGTTTCTGGATCACCCCTCCACTTT. Its protein product is CASSQEARVSGSPLHF.

The chain carries TRBV20-1 and TRBJ2-7, with D unclear. Germline CDR1 reads DFQATT; CDR2 reads SNEGSKA (reference sequence). The V end was cut by 2 bases, the J end by 5 bases, with 7 bases between. The CDR3 contains 11 residues. The CDR3 coding sequence is TGCAGTGCTAGATATCAGGACGAGCAGTACTTC. This gives the protein CSARYQDEQYF.

In DNA form, the CDR3 reads TGTGCCAGCAGCTCCCCTACCCAGGGTGTGAAGACCCAGTACTTC. Its translation is CASSSPTQGVKTQYF. V gene TRBV5-8 combines with J gene TRBJ2-5, with a possible D match to TRBD1 (5 bases). V dropped 3 bases and J dropped 6 bases, with 18 bases sitting between them. The germline CDR1 and CDR2 sequences are SGHTS and YDEGEE. The CDR3 extends over 15 amino acids.

The genes are TRBV15 and TRBJ2-2; D uncertain. Germline loops: CDR1 LNHNV, CDR2 YYDKDF (reference sequence). Trimming shortened V by 0 bases and J by 0 bases, and 11 bases separated the two germline ends. This CDR3 contains 17 residues. CDR3: CATSRDRNSANTGELFF. Here the CDR3 DNA reads TGTGCCACCAGCAGAGATCGAAACTCGGCGAACACCGGGGAGCTGTTTTTT. The variable domain in full, completed from reference TRBV15 and TRBJ2-2, reads DAMVIQNPRYQVTQFGKPVTLSCSQTLNHNVMYWYQQKSSQAPKLLFHYYDKDFNNEADTPDNFQSRRPNTSFCFLDIRSPGLGDTAMYLCATSRDRNSANTGELFFGEGSRLTVL.

The CDR3 reads CAIRGTDGLGPQHF. In nucleotides, the CDR3 is TGTGCCATCAGGGGAACGGACGGACTCGGGCCCCAGCATTTT. The gene calls are TRBV10-3 and TRBJ1-5; D gene uncertain. Germline CDR1 and CDR2: ENHRY and SYGVKD. The CDR3 is 14 residues long. V was shortened by 6 bases and J by 9 bases, with 18 bases between the two germline ends.

This sequence joins TRBV2 and TRBJ2-5, with a tentative D call TRBD2 (5 bases). The CDR3 has 13 amino acids. Per germline, CDR1 SNHLY and CDR2 FYNNEI. The V end lost 4 bases, the J end lost 5 bases, and 11 bases lay between the germline ends. The CDR3 sequence: CASSGLPGETQYF. CDR3 DNA: TGTGCCAGCAGTGGACTCCCGGGGGAGACCCAGTACTTC.

This sequence joins TRBV5-4 and TRBJ2-3; TRBD2 matches 13 bases. Germline lookup yields CDR1 SGHNT and CDR2 YYREEE (reference sequence). The CDR3 runs 17 residues. J gave up 0 bases and V 4 bases, and 5 bases lay outside the gene matches. CDR3 in amino acids: CASSGGLAGPSTDTQYF. The CDR3 nucleotides read TGTGCCAGCAGCGGGGGACTAGCGGGACCTAGCACAGATACGCAGTATTTT.